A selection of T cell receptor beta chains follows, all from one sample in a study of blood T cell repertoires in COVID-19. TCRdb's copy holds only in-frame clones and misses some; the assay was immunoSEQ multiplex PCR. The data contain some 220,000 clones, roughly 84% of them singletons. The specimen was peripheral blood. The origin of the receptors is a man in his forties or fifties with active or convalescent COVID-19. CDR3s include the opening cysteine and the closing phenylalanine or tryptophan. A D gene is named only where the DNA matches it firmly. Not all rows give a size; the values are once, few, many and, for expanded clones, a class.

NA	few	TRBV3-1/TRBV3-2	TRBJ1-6	TGTGCCAGCAGCCAAGATTTGGAGGGGAATTCACCCCTCCACTTT	CASSQDLEGNSPLHF
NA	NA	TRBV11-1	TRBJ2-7	TGTGCCAGCAGCCCAACAGATTCCTACGAGCAGTACTTC	CASSPTDSYEQYF
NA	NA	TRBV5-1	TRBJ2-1	TGCGCCAGCAGCTTCGGAGGAAGCTCCTACAATGAGCAGTTCTTC	CASSFGGSSYNEQFF
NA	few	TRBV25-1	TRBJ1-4	TGTGCCAGCAAGCAGACGCCGGGTGAAAAACTGTTTTTT	CASKQTPGEKLFF
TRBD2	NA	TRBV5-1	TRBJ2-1	TGCGCCAGCAGCCTACTAGCGGGGGCTAAATACAATGAGCAGTTCTTC	CASSLLAGAKYNEQFF
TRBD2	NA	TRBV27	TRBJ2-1	TGTGCCAGCAGTTTATGGGGCGGGGGCTCCTACAATGAGCAGTTCTTC	CASSLWGGGSYNEQFF
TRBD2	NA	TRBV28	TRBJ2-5	TGTGCCAGCAGCTCGGAGCGGGAGATGGAGACCCAGTACTTC	CASSSEREMETQYF
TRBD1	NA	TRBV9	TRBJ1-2	TGTGCCAGCAGCGCGGAATGGACAGGGTTTGGCTACACCTTC	CASSAEWTGFGYTF
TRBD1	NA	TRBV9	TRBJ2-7	TGTGCCAGCAGCCTTTTGGGACAGGGGGGAGACGAGCAGTACTTC	CASSLLGQGGDEQYF
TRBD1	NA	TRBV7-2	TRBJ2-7	TGTGCCAGCAGCGACGGGACAGGGGGCATTTACGAGCAGTACTTC	CASSDGTGGIYEQYF
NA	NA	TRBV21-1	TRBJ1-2	TGTGCCAGCAGCAAAGGGAAAGGGGGCAGGAGAGATGGGTATGGCTACACCTTC	CASSKGKGGRRDGYGYTF
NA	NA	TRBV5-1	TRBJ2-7	TGCGCCAGCAGCCCAAACCCGACAGCAGTAGTGGTGGACGAGCAGTACTTC	CASSPNPTAVVVDEQYF
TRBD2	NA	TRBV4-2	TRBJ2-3	TGTGCCAGCAGCCAAGATTCCAGCGGGGCTAGCACAGATACGCAGTATTTT	CASSQDSSGASTDTQYF
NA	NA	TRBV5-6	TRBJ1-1	TGTGCCAGCAGCTTTCGGCAGGTCATGAACACTGAAGCTTTCTTT	CASSFRQVMNTEAFF
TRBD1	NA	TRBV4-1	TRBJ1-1	TGCGCCAGCAGCGAAACACAGGGGTCTGAAGCTTTCTTT	CASSETQGSEAFF
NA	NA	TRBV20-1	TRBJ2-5	TGCAGTGCTAGAGATAGGGGGACCCAGTACTTC	CSARDRGTQYF